This TCR beta chain was recorded in a study of T cell responses to AZD1222 COVID-19 vaccine. Study-level background: Second-dose timings of about 4 or about 12 weeks were pooled.

Whole-study findings and limits: Increases in Spike-specific TCR breadth and depth were seen after two AZD1222 doses. Sampled repertoires all dated from after the peak T cell response. CD4 TCRs linked to vaccination spanned spike, dominating at 160-218 and 743-854.

As to this clone: Its target is unknown.

Clones were sequenced by immunoSEQ multiplex PCR, and TCRdb holds only the in-frame ones, with some missing. The sample has around 91,000 clones; roughly 88% are singletons. The CDR3 runs to 13 residues. The germline gives CDR1 SGHVS, CDR2 FQNEAQ. V was pared by 1 base and J by 3 bases, with 4 bases between. This chain links TRBV7-8 with TRBJ2-1; D not resolved. This receptor was obtained from an adult in good health. The sequences come from peripheral blood, collected on day 0 of AZD1222 vaccination. In DNA, the CDR3 is TGTGCCAGCAGCTTAGATGGCTACAATGAGCAGTTCTTC. It translates to CASSLDGYNEQFF.